In this sample, the clone carrying this TCR beta chain turned up a few times. Its antigen is unidentified. Every bit of the isolated RNA underwent reverse transcription, so sequencing read expressed TCRB transcripts. TCRdb's copy holds only in-frame clones and misses some; the assay was immunoSEQ multiplex PCR. The top ten clones hold 0.017% of a sample with around 250,000 clones, about 13% of them seen once. The sample originates from a study of beta chain features in type 1 diabetes. Overall study findings and caveats: For type 1 diabetes patients, VDJ junctions showed fewer insertions and more deletions. Over-representation of high TCR-expressing cells was a possible consequence of cDNA sequencing. Type 1 diabetes patients showed a moderate but significant shortening of TCRB CDR3s in all four CD4+ subsets.

Each of the sorted populations had a purity greater than 98%. After removal of 4 bases from V and 0 bases from J, the junction contained 4 bases not matched to a gene. Germline-derived CDR1 and CDR2 are SGHRS and YFSETQ. This CDR3 comprises 15 residues. Sequenced: naive CD4+ T cells from blood. J is TRBJ1-5 and V is TRBV5-1, with TRBD1 matching 7 bases. The receptor's source is a man younger than 45 with type 1 diabetes. The CDR3, as DNA: TGCGCCAGCAGCCGGACAGGAGATAGCAATCAGCCCCAGCATTTT. It encodes CASSRTGDSNQPQHF.